A single sample is the source of the 20 T cell receptor beta chains below, sequenced in a study of cytomegalovirus exposure and HLA in healthy donors. The PCR employed 60 Vbeta primers together with 13 Jbeta primers. TCRdb keeps only in-frame clones here, not all; method: immunoSEQ multiplex PCR. The sample holds some 220,000 clones, 70% to 90% seen once. Sample: PBMCs. These receptors were taken from a girl aged 2 to 10 in good health and CMV-seronegative.

The V gene is TRBV18, the J gene TRBJ1-6; 11 bases are shared with TRBD1. The junction had 7 bases not matched to a gene; V was cut back by 4 bases and J by 8 bases. Germline V CDR1 and CDR2: KGHSH, LQKENI. The CDR3 consists of 16 residues. This chain's CDR3 is CASSHLRTGGDSPLHF. The CDR3 nucleotides are TGTGCCAGCTCACATCTTAGGACAGGGGGCGATTCACCCCTCCACTTT.

In its sample, this clone was seen once. The junction shows a germline mismatch at one end, possibly a read error. The chain couples TRBV7-2 to TRBJ2-7; 8 bases map to TRBD2. CDR1 is SGHTA and CDR2 is FQGNSA in the germline V gene. The CDR3 consists of 14 residues. Written as DNA, the CDR3 is TGTGCCAGCAGCGTAGCGGGACACTCCTACGAGCAGTACTTC. It specifies CASSVAGHSYEQYF.

The V gene is TRBV14, the J gene TRBJ2-3; TRBD2 might be the D (6 bases). The CDR3 covers 13 residues. Germline CDR1 SGHDN, CDR2 FVKESK. V was clipped by 0 bases and J by 10 bases, with 11 bases between them. For the CDR3, the DNA is TGTGCCAGCAGCCAAGAAAGACTAGGGTCGCAGTATTTT. Translation: CASSQERLGSQYF.

The rearrangement links TRBV19 to TRBJ2-3; possible D gene TRBD2, 6 bases. This CDR3 is built from 17 residues. The V and J ends lost 9 bases and 0 bases respectively, with 22 bases between them. Germline V CDR1 and CDR2: LNHDA, SQIVND (reference sequence). The CDR3 spells CARNYEKTSSSTDTQYF. CDR3 bases: TGTGCCAGAAACTATGAAAAAACTAGCTCAAGCACAGATACGCAGTATTTT.

This chain joins TRBV19 and TRBJ2-7; D is perhaps TRBD2 (5 bases). Germline loops: CDR1 LNHDA, CDR2 SQIVND (reference sequence). CDR3 length: 13 residues. V was pared by 1 base and J by 2 bases, with 6 bases between. CDR3 nucleotides: TGTGCCAGTAGTATAGGGAGGACCTACGAGCAGTACTTC. Protein sequence: CASSIGRTYEQYF.

The V and J genes are TRBV6-1 and TRBJ2-2; possibly TRBD2 for D (6 bases). The CDR3 runs to 14 residues. Trimming pared 2 bases from V and 3 bases from J, leaving 7 bases between. Germline V CDR1 and CDR2: MNHNS, SASEGT. CDR3: CASSEWGDTGELFF. In DNA, the CDR3 is TGTGCCAGCAGTGAATGGGGGGACACCGGGGAGCTGTTTTTT.

The chain employs TRBV5-4 and TRBJ2-1; 9 bases are a match to TRBD1. After removal of 4 bases from V and 5 bases from J, the junction contained 4 bases not matched to a gene. The germline gives CDR1 SGHNT, CDR2 YYREEE (reference sequence). There are 14 residues in the CDR3. The CDR3 here is CASSAGQGNNEQFF. For the CDR3, the DNA is TGTGCCAGCAGCGCCGGACAGGGGAACAATGAGCAGTTCTTC. Full variable domain (missing parts from reference TRBV5-4 and TRBJ2-1): ETGVTQSPTHLIKTRGQQVTLRCSSQSGHNTVSWYQQALGQGPQFIFQYYREEENGRGNFPPRFSGLQFPNYSSELNVNALELDDSALYLCASSAGQGNNEQFFGPGTRLTVL.

This clone came up a few times. The V call is TRBV2, the J call TRBJ2-1; D is unclear. CDR3 size: 11 residues. V shed 8 bases and J shed 7 bases, with 9 bases lying between them. CDR1 is SNHLY, CDR2 FYNNEI, per germline. The DNA for the CDR3 is TGTGCCAGCGTTGTGAGGAATGAGCAGTTCTTC. Translated, it gives CASVVRNEQFF.

The J gene is TRBJ2-7, the V gene TRBV5-1; no clear D gene. CDR3 length equals 15 residues. In germline, CDR1 is SGHRS, CDR2 YFSETQ. Deletions cut 3 bases from V and 0 bases from J, with 13 bases between. DNA of the CDR3: TGCGCCAGCAGCTCTGCGTTGATTAGCTCCTACGAGCAGTACTTC. Residues: CASSSALISSYEQYF. Based on the CDR3 plus reference TRBV5-1 and TRBJ2-7, the full variable domain is KAGVTQTPRYLIKTRGQQVTLSCSPISGHRSVSWYQQTPGQGLQFLFEYFSETQRNKGNFPGRFSGRQFSNSRSEMNVSTLELGDSALYLCASSSALISSYEQYFGPGTRLTVT.

The chain combines TRBV5-1 with TRBJ1-1; the D is unclear. Germline values: CDR1 SGHRS, CDR2 YFSETQ. The CDR3 totals 14 residues. Deletions cut 4 bases from V and 0 bases from J, with 10 bases between. The CDR3 here is CASSPPGLNTEAFF. Written as DNA, the CDR3 is TGCGCCAGCAGCCCCCCAGGTCTGAACACTGAAGCTTTCTTT.

J is TRBJ2-7 and V is TRBV5-6; weak D call: TRBD2 (6 bases). Trimming took 0 bases from V and 7 from J, leaving 11 bases between them. Germline V gives CDR1 SGHDT, CDR2 YYEEEE. The CDR3 consists of 13 residues. CDR3 DNA sequence: TGTGCCAGCAGCTTGGCGTCTCGGGGGGAGCAGTACTTC. Residues: CASSLASRGEQYF.

The chain carries TRBV6-4 and TRBJ1-4; D call uncertain. The CDR3 loop spans 15 amino acids. V was trimmed by 4 bases and J by 0 bases, leaving 9 bases between them. Germline CDR1 is MRHNA and CDR2 is SNTAGT. The CDR3 is CASSASEATNEKLFF. CDR3 in DNA: TGTGCCAGCAGTGCCTCCGAGGCAACTAATGAAAAACTGTTTTTT.

This clone was counted a single time. V usage is TRBV5-1 and J usage is TRBJ1-5, with a tentative D call TRBD1 (6 bases). This CDR3 has 14 residues. V lost 2 bases to trimming and J lost 1 base, with 7 bases between them. CDR1 is SGHRS, CDR2 YFSETQ, per germline. The CDR3 is CASSFRGSNQPQHF. In DNA, the CDR3 is TGCGCCAGCAGCTTCAGGGGAAGCAATCAGCCCCAGCATTTT.

V gene TRBV27 combines with J gene TRBJ2-7, with 7 bases that match TRBD1. Trimming at V came to 5 bases and at J to 2 bases, leaving 9 bases not matched to a gene. Germline loops: CDR1 MNHEY, CDR2 SMNVEV (reference sequence). The CDR3 runs to 15 residues. This chain's CDR3 is CASSIGQVGPYEQYF. CDR3 DNA: TGTGCCAGCAGTATAGGACAGGTGGGCCCCTACGAGCAGTACTTC.

The chain combines TRBV2 with TRBJ1-5, with 11 bases identical to TRBD1. The J segment lost 5 bases and the V segment lost 8 bases, leaving 2 bases of the junction unmatched. Germline CDR1 and CDR2: SNHLY and FYNNEI. The CDR3 is made up of 13 amino acids. CDR3 sequence (DNA): TGTGCCAGCGTGGGACAGGGGGATCAGCCCCAGCATTTT. It specifies CASVGQGDQPQHF.

The chain uses TRBV10-2 and TRBJ1-6; D ambiguous. Germline loops: CDR1 WSHSY, CDR2 SAAADI. This CDR3 is built from 16 residues. The ends were cut back, 3 bases at V and 9 bases at J, with 18 bases in the middle. The CDR3 here is CASSDAAQVRGSPLHF. DNA of the CDR3: TGCGCCAGCAGTGACGCAGCCCAAGTTCGGGGTTCACCCCTCCACTTT.

The rearrangement uses TRBV9 and TRBJ2-5, with D unclear. The CDR3 consists of 14 residues. Trimming took 0 bases from V and 5 from J, leaving 11 bases between them. From germline, CDR1 is SGDLS and CDR2 YYNGEE. CDR3 bases: TGTGCCAGCAGCGTAGCGTCGGGTTTCGAGACCCAGTACTTC. It encodes CASSVASGFETQYF.

The rearrangement uses TRBV19 and TRBJ2-3; 8 bases are shared with TRBD2. Trimming at V came to 4 bases and at J to 5 bases, leaving 11 bases not matched to a gene. This CDR3 is built from 16 residues. Germline values: CDR1 LNHDA, CDR2 SQIVND (reference sequence). The chain's CDR3 is CASSKVAGNTVDTQYF. In nucleotides, the CDR3 is TGTGCCAGTAGTAAGGTAGCGGGGAACACTGTAGATACGCAGTATTTT.

The V call is TRBV7-8, the J call TRBJ1-1; possible D gene TRBD1, 5 bases. V gave up 5 bases and J gave up 5 bases, with 15 bases separating them. The germline CDR1 and CDR2 sequences are SGHVS and FQNEAQ. This CDR3 spans 14 amino acids. CDR3 bases: TGTGCCAGCAGCGCCCCCAGGGATTTGACTGAAGCTTTCTTT. It specifies CASSAPRDLTEAFF.

J is TRBJ2-4 and V is TRBV11-2, with 7 bases identical to TRBD1. V shed 4 bases, J shed 0 bases, and the junction held 3 bases outside the gene matches. The germline V gene encodes CDR1 SGHAT and CDR2 FQNNGV. This CDR3 has 15 residues. CDR3 residues: CASSSHRGAKNIQYF. Here the CDR3 DNA reads TGTGCCAGCAGCTCACACAGGGGAGCCAAAAACATTCAGTACTTC.